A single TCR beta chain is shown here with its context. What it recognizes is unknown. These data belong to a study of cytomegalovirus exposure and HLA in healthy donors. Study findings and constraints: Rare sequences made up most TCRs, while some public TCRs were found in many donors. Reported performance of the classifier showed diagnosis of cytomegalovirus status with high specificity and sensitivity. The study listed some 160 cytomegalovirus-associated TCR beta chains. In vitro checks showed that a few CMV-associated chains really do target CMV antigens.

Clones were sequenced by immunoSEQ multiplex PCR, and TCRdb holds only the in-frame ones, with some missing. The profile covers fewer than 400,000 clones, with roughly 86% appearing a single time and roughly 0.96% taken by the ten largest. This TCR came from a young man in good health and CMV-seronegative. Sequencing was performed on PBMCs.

CDR3 in amino acids: CASSLIGQGTDTQYF. Written as DNA, the CDR3 is TGCGCCAGCAGCTTGATCGGACAGGGCACAGATACGCAGTATTTT. The chain is built from TRBV5-1 and TRBJ2-3; 7 positions agree with TRBD1. V gave up 1 base and J gave up 1 base; unmatched junction bases: 3. Per the germline V gene, CDR1 is SGHRS and CDR2 is YFSETQ. CDR3 length: 15 residues.